Presented here are 7 T cell receptor beta chains from one specimen sequenced in a study of low-dose radiotherapy and immunotherapy resistance in tumors. With TRAV- and TRBV-specific primers, first-strand cDNA was made, covering the alpha and beta chains. Amplification, which lasted approximately 19 PCR cycles, used a constant-region primer and V-primer adapter to amplify TCRs. TCRdb fed the reads into MiXCR, producing one record per CDR3 protein. This repertoire shows roughly 90,000 distinct CDR3 sequences, 20% to 25% found once; its top ten account for roughly 12%. Time point reported: after trial treatment. As for treatment: LDRT plus nivolumab, ipilimumab, low-dose cyclophosphamide and aspirin (RACIN trial). This material consisted of PBMCs, taken after low-dose radiotherapy plus immunotherapy. These receptors originate from a female donor with ovarian cancer.

This clonotype was recorded many times. The J gene is TRBJ2-7, the V gene TRBV10-2; TRBD2 might be the D (7 bases). The CDR3 covers 16 residues. The germline V and J ends were trimmed by 0 bases and 3 bases, with 15 bases remaining between them. Germline V gene data show CDR1 as WSHSY and CDR2 as SAAADI. CDR3 amino acids: CASSESGGPLSYEQYF. CDR3 coding DNA: TGCGCCAGCAGTGAGTCGGGGGGGCCATTAAGCTACGAGCAGTACTTC.

This clonotype was seen many times. V and J are TRBV18 and TRBJ2-5; D call uncertain. In germline, CDR1 is KGHSH, CDR2 LQKENI. V was pared by 3 bases and J by 1 base, with 12 bases between. This CDR3 comprises 15 residues. The CDR3 protein is CASSPLAGTQETQYF. The CDR3 coding sequence is TGTGCCAGCTCACCCCTGGCCGGCACCCAAGAGACCCAGTACTTC.

This clonotype was counted many times. The chain has TRBV6-2 or TRBV6-3 and TRBJ2-3, with D perhaps TRBD1 (6 bases). Trimming removed 6 bases at V and 4 bases at J, with 17 bases between. CDR1 MNHEY and CDR2 SVGEGT come from the germline V gene. The CDR3 has 15 amino acids. This chain's CDR3 is CASRPFGTRADTQYF. CDR3 bases: TGTGCCAGCAGACCCTTCGGGACAAGGGCAGATACGCAGTATTTT.

This clonotype was recorded many times. This rearrangement joins TRBV20-1 to TRBJ2-5, with TRBD2 as a possible D gene (9 bases). The germline CDR1 and CDR2 sequences are DFQATT and SNEGSKA (reference sequence). V was cut by 6 bases and J by 5 bases, with 19 bases left in between. CDR3 size: 14 residues. CDR3 sequence reads: CSARGREGRETQYF. The CDR3 DNA is TGCAGTGCCAGGGGGCGGGAGGGCCGGGAGACCCAGTACTTC.

This clonotype was counted a few times. The chain couples TRBV9 to TRBJ2-1; D not resolved. The germline gives CDR1 SGDLS, CDR2 YYNGEE. The CDR3 is 10 residues long. V was cut by 7 bases and J by 8 bases, with 7 bases left in between. In DNA form, the CDR3 reads TGTGCCAGCGGTAGAGATGAGCAGTTCTTC. As protein: CASGRDEQFF.

This chain connects TRBV15 to TRBJ2-7; D is perhaps TRBD2 (5 bases). Germline V CDR1 and CDR2: LNHNV, YYDKDF (reference sequence). The CDR3 is made up of 12 amino acids. Trimming left V 3 bases short and J 3 bases short, with 6 bases between. The CDR3 here is CATSSRGYEQYF. DNA of the CDR3: TGTGCCACCAGCAGCCGGGGCTACGAGCAGTACTTC. The complete variable domain, with remaining parts taken from reference TRBV15 and TRBJ2-7, reads DAMVIQNPRYQVTQFGKPVTLSCSQTLNHNVMYWYQQKSSQAPKLLFHYYDKDFNNEADTPDNFQSRRPNTSFCFLDIRSPGLGDTAMYLCATSSRGYEQYFGPGTRLTVT.

There are many counts of this clonotype. This chain joins TRBV7-3 and TRBJ2-1; D gene unclear. The CDR3 sequence is 13 residues long. V lost 6 bases, J lost 6 bases, and 12 bases lay in between. Germline-derived CDR1 and CDR2 are SGHTA and FQGTGA. The CDR3 sequence: CASSLVNTNEQFF. In nucleotides, the CDR3 is TGTGCCAGCAGTCTAGTCAACACCAATGAGCAGTTCTTC.